This is a list of T cell receptor beta chains from one sample in a study of cytomegalovirus exposure and HLA in healthy donors. Clones were sequenced by immunoSEQ multiplex PCR, and TCRdb holds only the in-frame ones, with some missing. This repertoire comprises some 48,000 clones; its ten largest clones make up roughly 5.5%. The material sequenced was PBMCs. Every receptor here comes from a male donor in good health and CMV-seropositive. CDR3s include the opening cysteine and the closing phenylalanine or tryptophan. Each record gives: D gene, CDR3 length, V gene, J gene, CDR3 protein, CDR3 DNA. The D gene is left open where the match is weak.

TRBD1,16,TRBV5-1,TRBJ1-1,CASSLAAPQGAGEAFF,TGCGCCAGCAGCTTGGCCGCCCCACAGGGGGCCGGTGAAGCTTTCTTT
NA,16,TRBV4-2,TRBJ2-1,CASSQAGQTGYNEQFF,TGTGCCAGCAGCCAAGCCGGCCAGACAGGCTACAATGAGCAGTTCTTC
NA,15,TRBV6-5,TRBJ1-2,CASSYSGSSLYGYTF,TGTGCCAGCAGTTACTCGGGCAGCTCGTTGTATGGCTACACCTTC
TRBD2,18,TRBV11-1,TRBJ2-4,CASSLAAGSGGTKNIQYF,TGTGCCAGCAGCTTAGCGGCAGGGTCGGGAGGGACCAAAAACATTCAGTACTTC
TRBD1,14,TRBV9,TRBJ1-2,CASSVADRELGYTF,TGTGCCAGCAGCGTGGCGGACAGGGAGTTGGGCTACACCTTC
NA,13,TRBV6-5,TRBJ2-7,CASSYSRSYEQYF,TGTGCCAGCAGTTACTCGCGCTCCTACGAGCAGTACTTC
NA,16,TRBV5-8,TRBJ2-2,CASSNRQVANTGELFF,TGTGCCAGCAGCAATCGACAGGTCGCGAACACCGGGGAGCTGTTTTTT
NA,15,TRBV13,TRBJ2-4,CASSSKELAKNIQYF,TGTGCCAGCAGCTCTAAAGAATTAGCCAAAAACATTCAGTACTTC
NA,14,TRBV5-1,TRBJ2-7,CASRKSAESYEQYF,TGCGCCAGCAGAAAGAGTGCGGAGTCCTACGAGCAGTACTTC
TRBD1,15,TRBV7-9,TRBJ1-2,CASSDGTGALYGYTF,TGTGCCAGCAGCGATGGGACAGGGGCCCTCTATGGCTACACCTTC
NA,13,TRBV5-1,TRBJ1-2,CASSLAGDYGYTF,TGCGCCAGCAGCTTGGCAGGGGACTATGGCTACACCTTC
NA,14,TRBV19,TRBJ2-5,CASSIGNSRSEQYF,TGTGCCAGTAGTATAGGGAACAGCAGGTCTGAGCAGTACTTC
NA,12,TRBV6-5,TRBJ1-2,CATNLLNYGYTF,TGTGCGACTAACCTCCTCAACTATGGCTACACCTTC
TRBD2,20,TRBV4-2,TRBJ2-1,CASSPEGLAGGSYTYNEQFF,TGTGCCAGCAGCCCAGAGGGTCTAGCGGGGGGATCCTACACCTACAATGAGCAGTTCTTC
NA,14,TRBV4-1,TRBJ1-2,CASSQGRTPGGYTF,TGCGCCAGCAGCCAAGGGAGGACCCCGGGAGGCTACACCTTC
NA,14,TRBV27,TRBJ2-7,CASGDAGQTYEQYF,TGTGCCAGCGGAGATGCGGGACAGACCTACGAGCAGTACTTC
NA,15,TRBV19,TRBJ1-3,CASSVGSGSGNTIYF,TGTGCCAGTAGTGTAGGCAGCGGATCTGGAAACACCATATATTTT
TRBD2,14,TRBV7-2,TRBJ2-5,CASSTTAGGATQYF,TGTGCCAGCAGCACCACCGCGGGGGGCGCGACCCAGTACTTC
TRBD2,12,TRBV6-6,TRBJ2-7,CATRGVGYEQYF,TGTGCCACTCGGGGGGTAGGCTACGAGCAGTACTTC
NA,16,TRBV6-6,TRBJ2-2,CATIFQGGANIGELFF,TGTGCCACTATATTCCAGGGGGGCGCGAACATCGGGGAGCTGTTTTTT
TRBD1,14,TRBV30,TRBJ1-2,CAWRDRGLVYGYTF,TGTGCCTGGCGAGACAGGGGTTTAGTCTATGGCTACACCTTC
NA,13,TRBV13,TRBJ1-1,CASSRVLNTEAFF,TGTGCCAGCAGCCGGGTCTTGAACACTGAAGCTTTCTTT
NA,15,TRBV10-3,TRBJ1-1,CAISDERGMNTEAFF,TGTGCCATCAGTGACGAGAGGGGGATGAACACTGAAGCTTTCTTT
NA,14,TRBV9,TRBJ2-7,CASSVEPGLAEQYF,TGTGCCAGCAGCGTAGAACCAGGTTTGGCCGAGCAGTACTTC
TRBD2,15,TRBV19,TRBJ2-3,CASRDSGASTDTQYF,TGTGCCAGTAGGGATAGCGGGGCAAGCACAGATACGCAGTATTTT
TRBD1,15,TRBV18,TRBJ1-1,CASSPPDRVTTEAFF,TGTGCCAGCTCACCACCAGACAGGGTTACCACTGAAGCTTTCTTT
TRBD1,16,TRBV4-3,TRBJ1-5,CASSQDRGVGNQPQHF,TGCGCCAGCAGCCAAGACAGGGGGGTTGGCAATCAGCCCCAGCATTTT
NA,15,TRBV18,TRBJ2-1,CASSPTVGEGSEQFF,TGTGCCAGCTCACCGACGGTCGGTGAGGGTAGTGAGCAGTTCTTC
TRBD2,16,TRBV28,TRBJ2-1,CASSLSGAGGPDEQFF,TGTGCCAGCAGTTTATCGGGAGCGGGGGGGCCCGATGAGCAGTTCTTC
TRBD1,16,TRBV7-9,TRBJ2-7,CASSKKTGGLSYEQYF,TGTGCCAGCAGCAAAAAGACAGGGGGTCTCTCCTACGAGCAGTACTTC
NA,14,TRBV7-3,TRBJ1-1,CASSSNRVNTEAFF,TGTGCCAGCAGCTCTAACAGGGTTAACACTGAAGCTTTCTTT
NA,13,TRBV11-3,TRBJ2-2,CASSRTDTGELFF,TGTGCCAGCAGCCGGACAGACACCGGGGAGCTGTTTTTT
TRBD2,14,TRBV9,TRBJ2-3,CASSTEGGADTQYF,TGTGCCAGCAGCACAGAGGGAGGGGCCGATACGCAGTATTTT
TRBD1,15,TRBV7-2,TRBJ2-3,CASNYRGTSTDTQYF,TGTGCCAGCAACTACAGGGGAACTAGCACAGATACGCAGTATTTT
TRBD1,15,TRBV6-1,TRBJ1-4,CASRTPTGSNEKLFF,TGTGCCAGCAGGACCCCGACAGGGTCTAATGAAAAACTGTTTTTT
TRBD1,15,TRBV10-3,TRBJ2-7,CAISEPGQGYYEQYF,TGTGCCATCAGTGAGCCGGGACAGGGCTACTACGAGCAGTACTTC